This T cell receptor beta chain was recorded in a study of early T cells in non-severe SARS-CoV-2 infection. At the level of the study: Sequenced material consisted of bulk RNA (from unsorted whole blood), and chains were unpaired. Findings of the study overall: The matching step, a VDJdb search, favored anti-spike CD8 responses and missed private and CD4 specificities.

On this clonotype: Its antigen is still unknown.

The TCR library protocol attached unique molecular identifiers to the individual cDNA molecules. A single record per CDR3 protein comes from TCRdb applying MiXCR to the 5' RACE reads. The sample lists over 95,000 distinct CDR3 sequences; roughly 15% were seen once. V dropped 7 bases and J dropped 10 bases, with 11 bases sitting between them. The CDR3 spans 10 residues. In germline, CDR1 is SQVTM, CDR2 ANQGSEA. This receptor was taken from an adult who was a healthcare worker with PCR-confirmed SARS-CoV-2 infection or an uninfected control (not recorded which). Sequencing was done on a sample of whole blood. The rearrangement uses TRBV29-1 and TRBJ2-1, with D possibly matching TRBD2 (5 bases). This chain's CDR3 is CSALLDEQFF. Written as DNA, the CDR3 is TGCAGCGCCTTACTAGACGAGCAGTTCTTC.